This T cell receptor (beta chain) came from a study of blood T cell repertoires in COVID-19. Whole-study context: Material from acute and convalescent COVID-19 was sourced from the United States, Italy and Spain. PBMCs, B-cell-depleted T cells, or T cells were the source of the cDNA or gDNA that made up the material.

The authors' processing: It was from reference gene primer amplification that nucleated cell counts were estimated. Only in-frame clones appear in the TCRdb table, and some are missing; sequencing was by immunoSEQ multiplex PCR. V and J calls and clone size are those listed in that table; D and trimming were worked out from the DNA. The sample has around 320,000 clones, around 90% seen once. The germline V gene has CDR1 MGHRA and CDR2 YSYEKL. Losses at the gene ends were 5 bases for V and 2 bases for J; bases not matched to a gene: 5. The CDR3 has 15 amino acids. Participants, roughly 18 to 90 years old, spanned around 25 US areas.

The genes are TRBV4-1 and TRBJ2-7; 11 bases line up with TRBD2. The origin of this receptor is a woman aged 18-30 years with acute COVID-19. The sample was PBMCs or T cells enriched from blood (not recorded which). The CDR3 DNA follows: TGCGCCAGCAGCGTGACTAGCGGGACCACCTACGAGCAGTACTTC. The encoded protein is CASSVTSGTTYEQYF.